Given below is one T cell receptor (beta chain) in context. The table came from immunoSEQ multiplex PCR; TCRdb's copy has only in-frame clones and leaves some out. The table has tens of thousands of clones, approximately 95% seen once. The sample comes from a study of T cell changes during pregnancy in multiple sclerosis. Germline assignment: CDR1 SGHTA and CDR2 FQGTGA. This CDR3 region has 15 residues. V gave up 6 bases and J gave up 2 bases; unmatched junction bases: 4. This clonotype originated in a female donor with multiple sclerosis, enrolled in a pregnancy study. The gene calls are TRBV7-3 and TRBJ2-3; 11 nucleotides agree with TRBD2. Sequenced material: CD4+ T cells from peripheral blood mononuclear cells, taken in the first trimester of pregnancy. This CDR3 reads CASSSSGGNTDTQYF. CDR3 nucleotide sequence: TGTGCCAGCAGTTCTAGCGGGGGGAACACAGATACGCAGTATTTT. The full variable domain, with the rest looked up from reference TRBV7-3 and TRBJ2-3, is GAGVSQTPSNKVTEKGKYVELRCDPISGHTALYWYRQSLGQGPEFLIYFQGTGAADDSGLPNDRFFAVRPEGSVSTLKIQRTERGDSAVYLCASSSSGGNTDTQYFGPGTRLTVL.